The rows below give T cell receptor beta chains drawn from one sample of a study of cytomegalovirus exposure and HLA in healthy donors. Produced via immunoSEQ multiplex PCR; TCRdb's table is partial and in-frame only. Of approximately 90,000 clones listed, 96% were seen once; the top ten hold roughly 0.78%. The sequencing sample was made of PBMCs. All receptors come from a man between 18 and 35 years old in good health and CMV-seronegative. Both conserved end residues are part of each CDR3. The D gene is left open where the match is weak. Size is omitted from some rows. Given values are once, few, many or a class for expanded clones.

NA	TRBD1	TRBV5-1	TRBJ2-7	TGCGCCAGCAGCCCCCCCGACAGGGCACTCTACGAGCAGTACTTC	CASSPPDRALYEQYF
NA	TRBD2	TRBV6-6	TRBJ2-1	TGTGCCAGCATTTTCTCCATTGCGGGAGGTCATGAGCAGTTCTTC	CASIFSIAGGHEQFF
NA	TRBD2	TRBV18	TRBJ2-3	TGTGCCAGCTCACCACGTTCGCTAGCGGGAGATGTAGATACGCAGTATTTT	CASSPRSLAGDVDTQYF
once	TRBD1	TRBV6-5	TRBJ1-1	TGTGCCAGCAGTACGACAGGGGGCCGCACTGAAGCTTTCTTT	CASSTTGGRTEAFF
once	TRBD1	TRBV19	TRBJ1-1	TGTGCCAGTAGTATTGTCCCGGACAGGTGGGACACTGAAGCTTTCTTT	CASSIVPDRWDTEAFF
once	TRBD2	TRBV7-2	TRBJ2-2	TGTGCCAGCAGCTTAGCGGGTCGGGAGGACACGCGGGGCACCGGGGAGCTGTTTTTT	CASSLAGREDTRGTGELFF
NA	TRBD2	TRBV7-3	TRBJ2-7	TGTGCCAGCAGCTTACAGGCTAGCGGGACCTACGAGCAGTACTTC	CASSLQASGTYEQYF
NA	NA	TRBV10-1	TRBJ2-1	TGCGCCAGCAGTGAGACGCTATACAATGAGCAGTTCTTC	CASSETLYNEQFF
NA	NA	TRBV7-8	TRBJ1-5	TGTGCCAGCAGCTTAGGGACAAGCAATCAGCCCCAGCATTTT	CASSLGTSNQPQHF
NA	TRBD2	TRBV7-8	TRBJ2-7	TGTGCCAGCAGCTGGGGGACTAGCGGGAGTCGGGAGCAGTACTTC	CASSWGTSGSREQYF
NA	TRBD1	TRBV2	TRBJ1-2	TGTGCCAGCAGTGGACAGGGACGTTTTGGCTACACCTTC	CASSGQGRFGYTF
NA	NA	TRBV19	TRBJ1-5	TGTGCCAGTAGGGGGCAGGGTCGTCAGCCCCAGCATTTT	CASRGQGRQPQHF
NA	NA	TRBV21-1	TRBJ2-2	TGTGCCAGCATCCGGACTAGCGGGAGTGCGAACACCGGGGAGCTGTTTTTT	CASIRTSGSANTGELFF
NA	NA	TRBV13	TRBJ2-3	TGTGCCAGCAGCTTGGGTTTTCGCCCCGGGGATACGCAGTATTTT	CASSLGFRPGDTQYF
NA	NA	TRBV6-5	TRBJ1-2	TGTGCCAGCAGTTACTCGGACAGCCTGAACTATGGCTACACCTTC	CASSYSDSLNYGYTF
NA	TRBD1	TRBV6-6	TRBJ1-5	TGTGCCAGCAGCCCAAGGGACAGGGGGGTCAATCAGCCCCAGCATTTT	CASSPRDRGVNQPQHF
NA	TRBD2	TRBV7-6	TRBJ2-5	TGTGCCAGCAGCTTAGCGGGAGGGCGGGAGACCCAGTACTTC	CASSLAGGRETQYF
NA	TRBD1	TRBV6-1	TRBJ2-7	TGTGCCATTAGGACAGGGGGCTACGAGCAGTACTTC	CAIRTGGYEQYF
NA	TRBD1	TRBV10-3	TRBJ1-5	TGTGCCATCAGTGACCTAGACAGGGTGGGTCAGCCCCAGCATTTT	CAISDLDRVGQPQHF
NA	TRBD1	TRBV7-2	TRBJ1-5	TGTGCCAGCAGCTTAGACAGGGGCGACCAGCCCCAGCATTTT	CASSLDRGDQPQHF
NA	NA	TRBV5-1	TRBJ2-1	TGCGCCAGCAGCTTGGGAACCGACATAACCTACAATGAGCAGTTCTTC	CASSLGTDITYNEQFF
NA	TRBD1	TRBV28	TRBJ1-5	TGTGCCAGCAGTCCCCTGTGGCAGGGGGTTCAGCCCCAGCATTTT	CASSPLWQGVQPQHF
NA	NA	TRBV12-2	TRBJ1-4	TGTGCAAGTCGCCGGGACAGGGACGATGAAAAACTGTTTTTT	CASRRDRDDEKLFF
once	NA	TRBV27	TRBJ1-3	TGTGCCAGCAGTTTATCGCGTACTGGAAACACCATATATTTT	CASSLSRTGNTIYF
once	NA	TRBV4-1	TRBJ1-3	TGCGCCAGCAGCCAACTGAGGGTTAGAAACACCATATATTTT	CASSQLRVRNTIYF